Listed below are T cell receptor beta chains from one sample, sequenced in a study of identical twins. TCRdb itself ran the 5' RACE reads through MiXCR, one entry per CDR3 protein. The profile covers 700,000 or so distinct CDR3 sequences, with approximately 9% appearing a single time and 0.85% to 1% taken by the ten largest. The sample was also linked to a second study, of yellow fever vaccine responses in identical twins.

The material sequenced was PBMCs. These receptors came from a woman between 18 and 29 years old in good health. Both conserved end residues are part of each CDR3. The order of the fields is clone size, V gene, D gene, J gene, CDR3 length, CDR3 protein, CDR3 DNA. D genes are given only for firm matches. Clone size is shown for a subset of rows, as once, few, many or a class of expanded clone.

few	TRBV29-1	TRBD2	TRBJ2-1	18	CSVEDIIGLAGAHNEQFF	TGCAGCGTTGAAGATATAATCGGACTAGCGGGAGCGCACAATGAGCAGTTCTTC
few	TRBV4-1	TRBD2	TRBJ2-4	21	CASSQEWASGRVGEAKNIQYF	TGCGCCAGCAGCCAAGAGTGGGCTAGCGGGAGGGTAGGGGAAGCCAAAAACATTCAGTACTTC
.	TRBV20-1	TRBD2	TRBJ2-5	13	CSAPRTSQETQYF	TGCAGTGCTCCTAGGACTAGTCAAGAGACCCAGTACTTC
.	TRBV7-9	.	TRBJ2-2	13	CASRQNTAGELFF	TGTGCCAGCAGACAAAATACGGCCGGGGAGCTGTTTTTT
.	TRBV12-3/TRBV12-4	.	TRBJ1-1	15	CASSGGMWENTEAFF	TGTGCCAGCAGTGGGGGAATGTGGGAGAACACTGAAGCTTTCTTT
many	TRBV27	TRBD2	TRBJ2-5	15	CASSLIAGVDETQYF	TGTGCCAGCAGTTTAATAGCGGGAGTGGATGAGACCCAGTACTTC
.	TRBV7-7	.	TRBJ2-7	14	CASSLVEDSYEQYF	TGTGCTAGCAGCTTAGTTGAAGACTCCTACGAGCAGTACTTC
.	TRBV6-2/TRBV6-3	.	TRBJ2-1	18	CASSSYLGPGQELTKQFF	TGTGCCAGCAGTTCCTATTTGGGCCCCGGGCAGGAATTAACGAAGCAGTTCTTC
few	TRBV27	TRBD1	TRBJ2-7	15	CASSPTGGVSYEQYF	TGTGCCAGCAGTCCCACAGGGGGCGTCTCCTACGAGCAGTACTTC
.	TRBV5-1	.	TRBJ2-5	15	CASNLQPHDPETQYF	TGCGCCAGCAACCTGCAGCCCCATGATCCAGAGACCCAGTACTTC
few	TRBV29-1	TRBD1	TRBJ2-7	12	CSAATGTYEQYF	TGCAGCGCCGCGACAGGGACCTACGAGCAGTACTTC
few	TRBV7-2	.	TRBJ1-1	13	CASSRLVNTEAFF	TGTGCCAGCAGCCGCCTAGTGAACACTGAAGCTTTCTTT
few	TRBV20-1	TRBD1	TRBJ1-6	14	CSAQGQGSWGPLHF	TGCAGTGCTCAAGGACAGGGGAGTTGGGGGCCCCTCCACTTT
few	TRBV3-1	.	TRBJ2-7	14	CASSQGSAHYEQYF	TGTGCCAGCAGCCAAGGGTCGGCCCACTACGAGCAGTACTTC
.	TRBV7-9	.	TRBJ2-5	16	CASSPPRGGWQETQYF	TGTGCCAGCAGCCCGCCGAGGGGGGGATGGCAAGAGACCCAGTACTTC
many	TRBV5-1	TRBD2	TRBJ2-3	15	CASNPSGANTDTQYF	TGCGCCAGCAATCCTAGCGGGGCCAACACAGATACGCAGTATTTT
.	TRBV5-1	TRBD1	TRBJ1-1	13	CASRPAGGTEAFF	TGCGCCAGCAGACCCGCAGGGGGGACTGAAGCTTTCTTT
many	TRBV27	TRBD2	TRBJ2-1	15	CASSLQAGAYNEQFF	TGTGCCAGCAGTTTACAGGCGGGAGCCTACAATGAGCAGTTCTTC
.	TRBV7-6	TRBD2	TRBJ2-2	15	CASSFGGVSTGELFF	TGTGCCAGCAGCTTTGGGGGGGTGAGCACCGGGGAGCTGTTTTTT
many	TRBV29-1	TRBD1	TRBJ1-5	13	CSVEVTGSRAQHF	TGCAGCGTTGAAGTGACAGGGAGCAGGGCCCAGCATTTT
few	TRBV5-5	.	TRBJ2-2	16	CASSYYGTLNTGELFF	TGTGCCAGCAGCTACTACGGGACACTCAACACCGGGGAGCTGTTTTTT
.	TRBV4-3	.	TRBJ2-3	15	CASSQDYAPTDTQYF	TGCGCCAGCAGCCAAGATTACGCCCCCACAGATACGCAGTATTTT
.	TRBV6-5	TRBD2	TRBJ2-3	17	CASSYRLTSGRTDTQYF	TGTGCCAGCAGTTACCGTTTGACTAGCGGGAGGACAGATACGCAGTATTTT
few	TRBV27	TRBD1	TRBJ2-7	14	CASSLGGQDYEQYF	TGTGCCAGCAGTTTGGGTGGACAGGACTACGAGCAGTACTTC
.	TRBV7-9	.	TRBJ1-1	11	CASSLSGEAFF	TGTGCCAGCAGCTTAAGCGGAGAAGCTTTCTTT
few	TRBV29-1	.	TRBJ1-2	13	CSVESDGSYGYTF	TGCAGCGTTGAAAGTGACGGAAGCTATGGCTACACCTTC
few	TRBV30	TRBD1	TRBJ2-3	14	CAWSVIQGADTQYF	TGTGCCTGGAGTGTAATCCAGGGGGCGGATACGCAGTATTTT
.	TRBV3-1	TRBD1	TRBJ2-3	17	CASSQQVQGTGTDTQYF	TGTGCCAGCTCCCAGCAAGTCCAGGGGACAGGCACAGATACGCAGTATTTT
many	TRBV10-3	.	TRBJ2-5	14	CAISVGGAQETQYF	TGTGCCATCAGCGTCGGCGGGGCCCAAGAGACCCAGTACTTC
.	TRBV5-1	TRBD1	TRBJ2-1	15	CASSLAGTVNNEQFF	TGCGCCAGCAGCTTGGCCGGGACAGTTAACAATGAGCAGTTCTTC
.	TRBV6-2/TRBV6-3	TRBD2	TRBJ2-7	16	CASSYRGTSGAYEQYF	TGTGCCAGCAGTTACCGAGGGACTAGCGGTGCCTACGAGCAGTACTTC
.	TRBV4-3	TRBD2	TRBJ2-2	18	CASSQGTSGSANTGELFF	TGCGCCAGCAGCCAAGGGACTAGCGGGAGTGCGAACACCGGGGAGCTGTTTTTT
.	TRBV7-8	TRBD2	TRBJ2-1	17	CASSRFLRERGDNEQFF	TGTGCCAGCAGCCGTTTTTTGCGGGAGAGAGGTGACAATGAGCAGTTCTTC
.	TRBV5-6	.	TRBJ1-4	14	CASSSPGRFEKLFF	TGTGCCAGCAGCTCCCCCGGACGTTTCGAAAAACTGTTTTTT
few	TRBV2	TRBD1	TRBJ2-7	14	CAVQNYRGTGEQYF	TGTGCCGTCCAGAACTATCGCGGGACAGGCGAGCAGTACTTC
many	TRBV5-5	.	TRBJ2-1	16	CASSFGPSSSYNEQFF	TGTGCCAGCAGCTTTGGACCATCGAGCTCCTACAATGAGCAGTTCTTC
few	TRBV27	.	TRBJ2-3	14	CASSPIRSTDTQYF	TGTGCCAGCAGCCCTATCCGAAGCACAGATACGCAGTATTTT
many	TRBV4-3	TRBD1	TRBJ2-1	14	CASSQVSGGAEQFF	TGCGCCAGCAGCCAAGTGTCAGGGGGTGCTGAGCAGTTCTTC
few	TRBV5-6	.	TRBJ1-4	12	CASSLRREKLFF	TGTGCCAGCAGCTTGCGTAGAGAAAAACTGTTTTTT
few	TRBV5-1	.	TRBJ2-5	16	CASSLAGNKGLETQYF	TGCGCCAGCAGCTTGGCCGGAAATAAGGGGTTAGAGACCCAGTACTTC
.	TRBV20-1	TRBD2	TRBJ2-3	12	CSARDYPDTQYF	TGCAGTGCGAGGGACTACCCAGATACGCAGTATTTT
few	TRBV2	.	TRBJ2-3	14	CATAGLLSTDTQYF	TGTGCCACCGCCGGGTTACTAAGCACAGATACGCAGTATTTT
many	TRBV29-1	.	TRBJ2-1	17	CSVEGTPGEAVGNEQFF	TGCAGCGTTGAAGGGACCCCCGGTGAAGCCGTGGGCAATGAGCAGTTCTTC
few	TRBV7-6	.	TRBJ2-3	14	CASSLGARLNTQYF	TGTGCCAGCAGCTTAGGCGCGAGACTCAATACGCAGTATTTT
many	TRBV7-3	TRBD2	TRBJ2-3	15	CASSSSGDRTDTQYF	TGTGCCAGCAGCTCTAGCGGGGACCGCACAGATACGCAGTATTTT
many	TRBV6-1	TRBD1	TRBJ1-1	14	CASSTQGGNTEAFF	TGTGCCAGCAGTACCCAGGGGGGGAACACTGAAGCTTTCTTT
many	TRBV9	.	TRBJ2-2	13	CASSVGPTGELFF	TGTGCCAGCAGCGTAGGACCCACCGGGGAGCTGTTTTTT
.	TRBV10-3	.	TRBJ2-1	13	CAITPGWDNEQFF	TGTGCCATCACCCCTGGGTGGGACAATGAGCAGTTCTTC
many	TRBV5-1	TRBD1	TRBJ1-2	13	CASSSGQDYGYTF	TGCGCCAGCAGCTCGGGACAGGACTATGGCTACACCTTC
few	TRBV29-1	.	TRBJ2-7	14	CSVTGTESSYEQYF	TGCAGCGTCACCGGGACTGAAAGCTCCTACGAGCAGTACTTC
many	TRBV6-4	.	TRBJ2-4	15	CAGIRDSVAKNIQYF	TGTGCCGGGATCCGGGACTCAGTAGCCAAAAACATTCAGTACTTC
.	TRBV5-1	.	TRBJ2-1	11	CASRGAAEQFF	TGCGCCAGCAGGGGTGCGGCTGAGCAGTTCTTC
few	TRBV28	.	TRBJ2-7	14	CASSFGGQAYEQYF	TGTGCCAGCAGTTTCGGTGGGCAGGCCTACGAGCAGTACTTC
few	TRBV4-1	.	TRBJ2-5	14	CASSHPQGEETQYF	TGCGCCAGCAGCCATCCACAGGGTGAGGAGACCCAGTACTTC
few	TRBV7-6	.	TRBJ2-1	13	CASSLRLGSLEFF	TGTGCCAGCAGCCTACGACTAGGGAGCTTGGAGTTCTTC